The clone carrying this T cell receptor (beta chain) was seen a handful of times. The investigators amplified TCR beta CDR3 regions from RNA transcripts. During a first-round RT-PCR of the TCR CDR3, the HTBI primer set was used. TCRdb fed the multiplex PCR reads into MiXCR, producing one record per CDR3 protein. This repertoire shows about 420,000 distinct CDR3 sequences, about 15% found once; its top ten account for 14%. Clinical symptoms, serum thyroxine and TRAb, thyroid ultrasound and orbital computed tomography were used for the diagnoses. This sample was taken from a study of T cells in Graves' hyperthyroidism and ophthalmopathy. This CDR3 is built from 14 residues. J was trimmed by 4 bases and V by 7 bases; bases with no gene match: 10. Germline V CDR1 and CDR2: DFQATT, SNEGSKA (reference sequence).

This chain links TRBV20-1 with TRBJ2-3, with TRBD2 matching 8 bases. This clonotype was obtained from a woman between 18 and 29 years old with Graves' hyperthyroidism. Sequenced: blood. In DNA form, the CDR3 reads TGCAGTGTGGGGGGGGCGGGGGGCGCAGATACGCAGTATTTT. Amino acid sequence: CSVGGAGGADTQYF.